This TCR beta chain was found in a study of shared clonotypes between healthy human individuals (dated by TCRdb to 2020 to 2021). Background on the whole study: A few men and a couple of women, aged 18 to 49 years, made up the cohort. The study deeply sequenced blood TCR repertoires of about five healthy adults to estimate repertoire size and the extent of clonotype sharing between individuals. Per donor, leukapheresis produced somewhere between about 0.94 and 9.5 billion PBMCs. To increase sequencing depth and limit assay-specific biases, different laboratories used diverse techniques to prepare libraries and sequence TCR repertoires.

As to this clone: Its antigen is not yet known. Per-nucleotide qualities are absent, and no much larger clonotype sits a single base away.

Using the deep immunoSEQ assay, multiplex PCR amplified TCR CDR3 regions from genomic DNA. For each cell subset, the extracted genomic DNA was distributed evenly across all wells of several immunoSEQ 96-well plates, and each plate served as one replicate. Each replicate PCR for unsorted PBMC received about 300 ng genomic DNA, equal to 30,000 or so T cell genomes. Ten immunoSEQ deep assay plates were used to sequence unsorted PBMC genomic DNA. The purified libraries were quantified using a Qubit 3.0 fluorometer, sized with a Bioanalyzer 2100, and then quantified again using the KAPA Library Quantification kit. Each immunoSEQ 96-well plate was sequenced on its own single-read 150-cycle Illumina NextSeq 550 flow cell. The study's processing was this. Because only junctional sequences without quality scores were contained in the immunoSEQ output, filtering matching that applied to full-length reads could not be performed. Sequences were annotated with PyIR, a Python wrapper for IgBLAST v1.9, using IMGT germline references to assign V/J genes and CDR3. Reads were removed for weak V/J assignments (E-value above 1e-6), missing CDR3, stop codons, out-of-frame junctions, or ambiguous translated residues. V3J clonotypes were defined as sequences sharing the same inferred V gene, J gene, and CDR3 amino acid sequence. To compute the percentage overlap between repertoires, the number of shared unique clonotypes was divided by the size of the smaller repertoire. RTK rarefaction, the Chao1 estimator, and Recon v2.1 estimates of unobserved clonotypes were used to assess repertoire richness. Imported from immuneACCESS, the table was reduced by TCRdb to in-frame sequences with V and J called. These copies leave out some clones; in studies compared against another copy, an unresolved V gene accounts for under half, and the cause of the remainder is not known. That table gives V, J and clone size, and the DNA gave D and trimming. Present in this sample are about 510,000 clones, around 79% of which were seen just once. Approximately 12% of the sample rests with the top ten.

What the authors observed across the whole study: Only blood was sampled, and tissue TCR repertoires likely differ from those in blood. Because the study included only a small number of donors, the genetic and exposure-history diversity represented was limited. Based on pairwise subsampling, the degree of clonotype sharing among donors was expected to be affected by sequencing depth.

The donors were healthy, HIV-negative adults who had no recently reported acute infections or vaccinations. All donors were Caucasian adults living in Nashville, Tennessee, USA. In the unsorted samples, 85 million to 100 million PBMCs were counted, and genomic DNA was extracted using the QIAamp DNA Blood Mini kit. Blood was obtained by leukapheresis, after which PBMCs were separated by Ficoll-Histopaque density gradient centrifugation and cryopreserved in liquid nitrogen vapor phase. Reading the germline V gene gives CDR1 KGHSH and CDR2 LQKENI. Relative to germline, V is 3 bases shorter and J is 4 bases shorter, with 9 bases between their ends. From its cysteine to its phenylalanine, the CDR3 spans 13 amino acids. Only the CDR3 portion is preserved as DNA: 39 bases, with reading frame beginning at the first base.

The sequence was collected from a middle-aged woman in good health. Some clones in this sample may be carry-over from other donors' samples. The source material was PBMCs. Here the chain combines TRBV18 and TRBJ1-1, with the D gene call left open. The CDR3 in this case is CASSPDASTEAFF. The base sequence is TGTGCCAGCTCACCGGACGCCAGCACTGAAGCTTTCTTT.